These 26 T cell receptor beta chains came from one sample sequenced in a study of blood T cells in healthy people across ages. Primers used in a second PCR of about 6 to 11 cycles were a sample-barcoded 5' primer and a J-beta primer mix. MiXCR was run by TCRdb on the 5' RACE reads, yielding one entry per CDR3 protein. The sample has approximately 820,000 distinct CDR3 sequences; more than 40% are singletons. The material sequenced was blood. The source is a man aged 60-69 years in good health.

This chain links TRBV5-1 with TRBJ2-3; D call uncertain. CDR1 SGHRS and CDR2 YFSETQ come from the germline V gene. The CDR3 is 14 amino acids. V lost 1 base, J lost 3 bases, and 9 bases lay in between. The CDR3 sequence is CASSLTWRTDTQYF. CDR3 coding DNA: TGCGCCAGCAGCTTGACTTGGAGAACAGATACGCAGTATTTT.

To note about this clonotype: One end of the junction is discordant with germline, which a read error may explain. The chain joins TRBV7-9 to TRBJ1-1; D gene uncertain. This CDR3 is built from 13 residues. The germline gives CDR1 SEHNR, CDR2 FQNEAQ (reference sequence). The CDR3: CAGSLERNTEAFF. In DNA form, the CDR3 reads TGTGCCGGCAGCTTAGAGAGGAACACTGAAGCTTTCTTT.

The CDR3 bases are TGTGCCAGCAGTCCAGCGCCGGGACAGGGGACGGGGGAAGAGACCCAGTACTTC. The encoded protein is CASSPAPGQGTGEETQYF. This rearrangement joins TRBV12-3 or TRBV12-4 to TRBJ2-5; 10 positions agree with TRBD1. V lost 5 bases and J lost 3; bases outside the gene matches: 15. This CDR3 region has 18 residues.

The chain is built from TRBV5-1 and TRBJ1-2; D perhaps matches TRBD1 (5 bases). The CDR3 sequence is 13 residues long. CDR1 is SGHRS and CDR2 is YFSETQ in the germline V gene. V lost 4 bases to trimming and J lost 10 bases, with 17 bases between them. The CDR3 here is CASSLREGGDYTF. CDR3 DNA: TGCGCCAGCAGCCTCCGCGAGGGAGGGGACTACACCTTC.

This rearrangement joins TRBV7-9 to TRBJ1-2, with a weak D call TRBD1 (5 bases). Per germline, CDR1 SEHNR and CDR2 FQNEAQ (reference sequence). Trimming cost V 1 base and J 8 bases, with 14 bases left between them. This CDR3 has 14 amino acids. Here the CDR3 DNA reads TGTGCCAGCAGCTTAGTTATGAGCGGGACGGGCTACACCTTC. Amino acids: CASSLVMSGTGYTF.

This clonotype came up a few times. The chain links TRBV4-1 to TRBJ1-2; D is perhaps TRBD1 (6 bases). V was pared by 3 bases and J by 4 bases, with 21 bases between. The CDR3 runs 17 residues. CDR1 is MGHRA, CDR2 YSYEKL, per germline. The CDR3, as DNA: TGCGCCAGCAGCCATCACCGGGACATAAGTGGCCGCTATGGCTACACCTTC. It codes for CASSHHRDISGRYGYTF.

The V gene is TRBV3-1, the J gene TRBJ1-5; D call uncertain. The CDR3 consists of 14 residues. The V gene's germline CDR1 is LGHDT and CDR2 YNNKEL (reference sequence). V was cut by 1 base and J by 6 bases, with 10 bases left in between. The CDR3 DNA follows: TGTGCCAGCAGCCAAGCGTTAGGGATTCAGCCCCAGCATTTT. This encodes CASSQALGIQPQHF.

The gene calls are TRBV20-1 and TRBJ1-1; TRBD1 aligns across 9 bases. This CDR3 is 14 amino acids long. The V gene's germline CDR1 is DFQATT and CDR2 SNEGSKA (reference sequence). J was trimmed by 5 bases and V by 0 bases; bases with no gene match: 4. CDR3 sequence: CSARDPGQGTEAFF. Written as DNA, the CDR3 is TGCAGTGCTAGAGATCCCGGACAGGGGACTGAAGCTTTCTTT.

This clonotype was seen a handful of times. The V gene is TRBV7-9, the J gene TRBJ2-7, with D possibly TRBD2 on 7 matching bases. V was pared by 3 bases and J by 2 bases, with 17 bases between. Germline CDR1 SEHNR, CDR2 FQNEAQ (reference sequence). CDR3 size: 16 residues. In DNA, the CDR3 is TGTGCCAGCAGCTTCCCTCGGGGGGCTGTAACCTACGAGCAGTACTTC. It codes for CASSFPRGAVTYEQYF.

The rearrangement links TRBV27 to TRBJ1-6; the D gene is possibly TRBD1 (5 bases). Trimming left V 5 bases short and J 6 bases short, with 17 bases between. Germline V gives CDR1 MNHEY, CDR2 SMNVEV (reference sequence). CDR3 length: 16 amino acids. The CDR3, as DNA: TGTGCCAGCAGTACCCCCGGGGGTGTATCTAATTCACCCCTCCACTTT. Protein sequence: CASSTPGGVSNSPLHF.

Only a few counts were recorded for this clonotype. The chain links TRBV20-1 to TRBJ2-1, with 8 bases aligning to TRBD1. The length of the CDR3 is 14 residues. Germline values: CDR1 DFQATT, CDR2 SNEGSKA (reference sequence). With V trimmed by 6 bases and J by 3 bases, 7 bases remained unmatched. The CDR3 DNA reads TGCAGTGCCCCAGGGGGCTCCGTCTACAATGAGCAGTTCTTC. This codes for CSAPGGSVYNEQFF.

This sequence joins TRBV7-6 and TRBJ2-3; D unresolved. The CDR3 consists of 13 residues. V lost 5 bases and J lost 2, with 8 bases in between. Germline lookup yields CDR1 SGHVS and CDR2 FNYEAQ. The CDR3 region is CASSPRLTDTQYF. The CDR3 DNA is TGTGCCAGCAGCCCGCGACTCACAGATACGCAGTATTTT.

This clonotype came up a few times. The rearrangement links TRBV25-1 to TRBJ2-5; 8 bases are shared with TRBD2. Per the germline V gene, CDR1 is MGHDK and CDR2 is SYGVNS. The CDR3 spans 16 residues. The V and J ends lost 2 bases and 8 bases, in that order; junction bases with no gene match: 13. The CDR3 DNA follows: TGTGCCAGCAGTGAACCCCTGAAAGCGGGGGTCGAAACCCAGTACTTC. It is translated as CASSEPLKAGVETQYF.

The CDR3 sequence: CASRTTGLPSYEQYF. Here the CDR3 DNA reads TGTGCCAGCAGGACGACAGGCCTACCTAGCTACGAGCAGTACTTC. The chain combines TRBV21-1 with TRBJ2-5; the D segment call TRBD1 is taken from the table without a DNA check. The J call could be wrong; TRBJ2-7 is a better fit for the DNA end. TRBV21-1 is a known pseudogene. The CDR3 covers 15 residues.

The sample holds a few counts of this clonotype. The rearrangement links TRBV7-2 to TRBJ2-1; D remains ambiguous. From germline, CDR1 is SGHTA and CDR2 FQGNSA. The CDR3 length is 13 residues. V lost 5 bases, J lost 3 bases, and 8 bases lay in between. The CDR3, as DNA: TGTGCCAGCAGCGTAGTCTACTACAATGAGCAGTTCTTC. Residues: CASSVVYYNEQFF.

This clonotype was seen repeatedly, ten times or more. The chain links TRBV29-1 to TRBJ2-7; D may be TRBD1 (6 bases). Trimming took off 6 bases at V and 4 bases at J, with 10 bases between the two ends. The CDR3 spans 11 residues. CDR1 is SQVTM and CDR2 is ANQGSEA in the germline V gene. In DNA, the CDR3 is TGCAGCGTCGAAAGGGGGTACGAGCAGTACTTC. Its translation is CSVERGYEQYF.

The chain combines TRBV4-3 with TRBJ1-2, with D maybe TRBD1 (6 bases). The V end was cut by 1 base, the J end by 4 bases, with 16 bases between. CDR1 is LGHNA and CDR2 is YSLEER in the germline V gene. This CDR3 has 16 residues. In DNA form, the CDR3 reads TGCGCCAGCAGCCAAGTTGGACCGGGGGCTGTCTATGGCTACACCTTC. Its translation is CASSQVGPGAVYGYTF.

V gene TRBV10-3 combines with J gene TRBJ1-4; the D is unclear. V was shortened by 7 bases and J by 3 bases, with 12 bases between the two germline ends. This CDR3 region has 14 residues. CDR1 is ENHRY and CDR2 is SYGVKD in the germline V gene. This CDR3 reads CAIKSGPANEKLFF. The CDR3 DNA is TGTGCCATCAAATCTGGACCTGCTAATGAAAAACTGTTTTTT.

This rearrangement joins TRBV15 to TRBJ2-7; possibly TRBD1 for D (6 bases). Germline V gene lookup returns CDR1 LNHNV and CDR2 YYDKDF (reference sequence). Deletions cut 1 base from V and 1 base from J, with 11 bases between. CDR3 length equals 15 residues. CDR3: CATSRVGAQSYEQYF. CDR3 coding DNA: TGTGCCACCAGCAGAGTGGGGGCTCAGTCCTACGAGCAGTACTTC.

This clonotype was detected a few times. The V call is TRBV6-2 or TRBV6-3, the J call TRBJ2-7; D is perhaps TRBD1 (5 bases). V lost 2 bases to trimming and J lost 7 bases, with 15 bases between them. CDR1 and CDR2 (germline): MNHEY, SVGEGT. This CDR3 spans 14 amino acids. The chain's CDR3 is CASSYGPSPGEQYF. The CDR3 DNA reads TGTGCCAGCAGTTACGGGCCCTCGCCAGGGGAGCAGTACTTC.

With respect to this clonotype: A much more abundant neighbour one base away suggests this may be a read error. The chain combines TRBV12-3 or TRBV12-4 with TRBJ1-1; no clear D gene. The CDR3 sequence is 12 residues long. Trimming took 6 bases from V and 0 from J, leaving 5 bases between them. In DNA, the CDR3 is TGTGCCAGCAGGGCCATGAACACTGAAGCTTTCTTT. This sequence encodes CASRAMNTEAFF.

V gene TRBV29-1 combines with J gene TRBJ2-5; the match to TRBD1 covers 9 bases. The CDR3 has 13 residues. V shed 3 bases and J 5 bases; nucleotides not matched to a gene: 4. Per the germline V gene, CDR1 is SQVTM and CDR2 is ANQGSEA. The CDR3 sequence: CSVEYRGQETQYF. DNA of the CDR3: TGCAGCGTTGAGTACAGGGGGCAGGAGACCCAGTACTTC.

This clonotype was detected a few times. V is TRBV20-1 and J is TRBJ2-7; a possible D gene is TRBD2 (5 bases). The V and J ends lost 1 base and 0 bases respectively, with 10 bases between them. Germline V CDR1 and CDR2: DFQATT, SNEGSKA (reference sequence). The CDR3 spans 14 residues. The CDR3 bases are TGCAGTGCTAGAGCGGCGGGCAGCTCCTACGAGCAGTACTTC. Translation: CSARAAGSSYEQYF.

The V and J genes are TRBV14 and TRBJ2-7, with 11 bases that match TRBD1. The CDR3 consists of 18 residues. CDR1 and CDR2 from the germline V gene are SGHDN and FVKESK. Trimming took 0 bases from V and 1 from J; bases not matched to a gene: 8. The CDR3 DNA reads as TGTGCCAGCAGCCAAGATCTAGCCCGGGACAGGGGGTCCTACGAGCAGTACTTC. It translates to CASSQDLARDRGSYEQYF. The variable domain in full, completed from reference TRBV14 and TRBJ2-7, reads EAGVTQFPSHSVIEKGQTVTLRCDPISGHDNLYWYRRVMGKEIKFLLHFVKESKQDESGMPNNRFLAERTGGTYSTLKVQPAELEDSGVYFCASSQDLARDRGSYEQYFGPGTRLTVT.

The sample holds a few counts of this clonotype. V is TRBV20-1 and J is TRBJ2-1; TRBD1 is a possible D gene (6 bases). Germline values: CDR1 DFQATT, CDR2 SNEGSKA (reference sequence). Trimming removed 5 bases from V and 3 bases from J, with 26 bases in between. CDR3 length equals 18 residues. CDR3 residues: CSAPSPRGGERYYNEQFF. The DNA for the CDR3 is TGCAGTGCTCCTTCCCCGAGAGGGGGAGAGCGCTACTACAATGAGCAGTTCTTC.

This clonotype was observed a few times. J is TRBJ2-3 and V is TRBV29-1; D gene ambiguous. The length of the CDR3 is 10 residues. The V and J ends lost 6 bases and 4 bases respectively, with 5 bases between them. CDR1 and CDR2 from the germline V gene are SQVTM and ANQGSEA. CDR3 in DNA: TGCAGCGTCGGATCAGATACGCAGTATTTT. It codes for CSVGSDTQYF.